The clone carrying this TCR beta chain has just a few counts. The time point here: persistent/refractory GD, antithyroid drugs over 5 years with positive TRAb. The TCR library was made from RNA that had been extracted from PBMCs in TRIzol. This sample was taken from a study of regulatory T cells in long-lasting Graves disease. V was trimmed by 4 bases and J by 3 bases, leaving 12 bases between them. Germline V gives CDR1 LNHDA, CDR2 SQIVND (reference sequence). This CDR3 region has 14 residues. CDR3 regions were amplified by Arm-PCR using iRepertoire HTBI primers to build TCR beta libraries. Methods used by the authors: Identified across the samples were fewer than 70 TRBV segments and 14 TRBJ segments. A single record per CDR3 protein comes from TCRdb applying MiXCR to the multiplex PCR reads. TCRdb's processing, not the study's, gives the V and J calls here. Of about 470,000 distinct CDR3 sequences listed, approximately 21% are singletons.

The sequences come from peripheral blood mononuclear cells (PBMCs), collected when the disease was refractory, from a patient treated with antithyroid drugs. The chain couples TRBV19 to TRBJ1-1; D is possibly TRBD1 (5 bases). This clonotype originated in a female donor with Graves disease. The CDR3 sequence: CASSNPGTDTEAFF. DNA for the CDR3: TGTGCCAGTAGTAACCCGGGGACGGACACTGAAGCTTTCTTT.